In this sample, the clone carrying this TCR beta chain turned up a few times. Its antigen is still unknown. The data were obtained in a study of identical twins. Notes on the study in general: Among beta out-of-frame sequences, excess sharing between twins appeared weaker. Alpha sequences out of frame and shared by twins had excess low generation probability.

cDNA carried unique molecular identifiers, and a universal primer site was added by template switching. Each CDR3 protein is one row after TCRdb ran MiXCR on the 5' RACE reads. The sample carries 1.5 million to 2 million distinct CDR3 sequences, less than 35% recorded once. The CDR3 is made up of 15 amino acids. V gave up 6 bases and J gave up 3 bases; unmatched junction bases: 9. CDR1 and CDR2 from the germline V gene are LGHDT and YNNKEL (reference sequence). This TCR was sampled from a newborn girl in good health. Sequencing was carried out using cord blood. The chain links TRBV3-1 to TRBJ2-5; 8 nucleotides match TRBD2. In nucleotides, the CDR3 is TGTGCCAGCAGTTGGACCGGGACTAGGAAAGAGACCCAGTACTTC. Translation gives CASSWTGTRKETQYF.